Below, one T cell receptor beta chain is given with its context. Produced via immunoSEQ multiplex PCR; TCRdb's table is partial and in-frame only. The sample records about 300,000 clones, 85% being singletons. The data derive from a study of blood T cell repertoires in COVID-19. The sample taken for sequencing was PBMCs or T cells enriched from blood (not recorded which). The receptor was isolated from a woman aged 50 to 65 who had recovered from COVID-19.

CDR3 nucleotides: TGCAGCGTTGCACAATGGGACATCCAAGAGACCCAGTACTTC. Protein product: CSVAQWDIQETQYF. The chain couples TRBV29-1 to TRBJ2-5; weak D call: TRBD1 (6 bases). This CDR3 has 14 residues. Deletions cut 4 bases from V and 1 base from J, with 13 bases between. The germline gives CDR1 SQVTM, CDR2 ANQGSEA.